This TCR beta chain derives from a study of cytomegalovirus exposure and HLA in healthy donors. TCRdb keeps only in-frame clones here, not all; method: immunoSEQ multiplex PCR. Of more than 60,000 clones listed, 75% to 90% are singletons. Points on this clone: Antigen specificity is unknown. Compared with germline, one end of the junction differs, possibly owing to a read error.

Study results and limitations: Overall, approximately 150 TCR beta chains were annotated as cytomegalovirus-associated.

This CDR3 region has 13 residues. Germline loops: CDR1 LNHDA, CDR2 SQIVND (reference sequence). The chain uses TRBV19 and TRBJ1-2, with D tentatively TRBD1 (5 bases). This TCR was recovered from a young woman in good health and CMV-seronegative. The sequenced sample consisted of PBMCs. This CDR3 is CASSLRQTYGYTF. For the CDR3, the DNA is TGTGCCAGTAGCCTTAGACAGACCTATGGATACACCTTC.